This TCR beta chain stems from a study of early T cells in non-severe SARS-CoV-2 infection. Study details: Sequencing used unsorted whole-blood bulk RNA, so chains lack pairing. Study-wide findings and caveats: The study's VDJdb matching favored anti-spike CD8 responses and missed private and CD4 specificities.

V lost 1 base and J lost 9, with 6 bases in between. CDR1 is LGHDT, CDR2 YNNKEL, per germline (reference sequence). The CDR3 extends over 11 amino acids. A word on this clonotype: Its antigen is as yet unknown.

Molecules of cDNA were individually given unique molecular identifiers that were attached to them. TCRdb re-called the 5' RACE reads through MiXCR, storing one row per CDR3 protein. The data hold about 80,000 distinct CDR3 sequences, with roughly 13% observed a single time. Sequences were obtained from whole blood. The receptor was derived from an adult who was a healthcare worker with PCR-confirmed SARS-CoV-2 infection or an uninfected control (not recorded which). The gene calls are TRBV3-1 and TRBJ1-2; D gene ambiguous. The CDR3 is CASSQGVRYTF. In DNA, the CDR3 is TGTGCCAGCAGCCAAGGGGTTCGCTACACCTTC.